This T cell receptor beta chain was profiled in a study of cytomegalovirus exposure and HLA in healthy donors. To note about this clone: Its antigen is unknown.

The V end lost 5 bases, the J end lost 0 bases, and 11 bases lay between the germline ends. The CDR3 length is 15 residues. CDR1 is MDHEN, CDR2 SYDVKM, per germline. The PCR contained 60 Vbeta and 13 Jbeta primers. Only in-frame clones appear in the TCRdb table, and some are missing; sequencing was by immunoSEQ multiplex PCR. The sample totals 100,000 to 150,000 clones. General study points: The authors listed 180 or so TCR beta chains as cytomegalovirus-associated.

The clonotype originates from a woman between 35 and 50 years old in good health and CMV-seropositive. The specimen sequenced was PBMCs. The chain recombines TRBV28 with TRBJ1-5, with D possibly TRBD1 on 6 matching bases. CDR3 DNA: TGTGCCAGCAGTAGGACGGACAGTAGCAATCAGCCCCAGCATTTT. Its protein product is CASSRTDSSNQPQHF.